The 23 T cell receptor beta chains below come from one sample, sequenced in a study of cytomegalovirus exposure and HLA in healthy donors. TCRdb's copy holds only in-frame clones and misses some; the assay was immunoSEQ multiplex PCR. The sample consists of around 200,000 clones, roughly four fifths of them appearing once. Sequenced sample: PBMCs. The origin of the receptors is a woman between 18 and 29 years old in good health and CMV-seropositive.

The rearrangement links TRBV5-6 to TRBJ1-1; 8 bases map to TRBD1. Germline lookup yields CDR1 SGHDT and CDR2 YYEEEE. The V and J ends lost 4 bases and 11 bases, in that order; junction bases with no gene match: 13. CDR3 length equals 14 residues. The CDR3 bases are TGTGCCAGCAGCCCGACAGGGGTTCTCGTTGGGGCTTTCTTT. Protein product: CASSPTGVLVGAFF. The complete variable domain, with remaining parts taken from reference TRBV5-6 and TRBJ1-1, reads DAGVTQSPTHLIKTRGQQVTLRCSPKSGHDTVSWYQQALGQGPQFIFQYYEEEERQRGNFPDRFSGHQFPNYSSELNVNALLLGDSALYLCASSPTGVLVGAFFGQGTRLTVV.

J is TRBJ1-2 and V is TRBV27; TRBD1 matches at 10 bases. Germline CDR1 and CDR2: MNHEY and SMNVEV (reference sequence). The CDR3 spans 15 residues. J gave up 4 bases and V 4 bases, and 6 bases lay outside the gene matches. The CDR3, as DNA: TGTGCCAGCAGTTGGCGACAGGGGGCTCTCTATGGCTACACCTTC. Its translation: CASSWRQGALYGYTF.

The J gene is TRBJ1-5, the V gene TRBV19, with D perhaps TRBD1 (5 bases). This CDR3 region has 18 residues. Per the germline V gene, CDR1 is LNHDA and CDR2 is SQIVND (reference sequence). Between the trimmed V and J ends, which lost 0 bases and 1 base, there was a span of 16 bases. This CDR3 is CASSIDRLGTLSNQPQHF. In DNA, the CDR3 is TGTGCCAGTAGTATAGATCGGCTTGGGACTTTGAGCAATCAGCCCCAGCATTTT.

As DNA, the CDR3 is TGTGCCAGCAGTCAGGATATTAATTCTGCACCCCTCCACTTT. Translated: CASSQDINSAPLHF. V gene TRBV28 combines with J gene TRBJ1-6; D remains unclear. Per germline, CDR1 MDHEN and CDR2 SYDVKM. The CDR3 has 14 residues. With 5 bases removed from V and 11 bases from J, the gap between germline ends came to 16 bases.

This chain joins TRBV4-3 and TRBJ2-3, with 11 bases that match TRBD2. With 1 base clipped from V and 1 base from J, the junction kept 10 bases outside the gene matches. The CDR3 runs 19 residues. Germline V gene data show CDR1 as LGHNA and CDR2 as YSLEER. CDR3 loop: CASSQGPLAGVWGTDTQYF. CDR3 bases: TGCGCCAGCAGCCAAGGACCACTAGCGGGGGTTTGGGGCACAGATACGCAGTATTTT.

The genes are TRBV27 and TRBJ2-7, with a tentative D call TRBD2 (5 bases). CDR1 is MNHEY and CDR2 is SMNVEV in the germline V gene (reference sequence). V gave up 7 bases and J gave up 2 bases, with 12 bases separating them. The CDR3 is made up of 13 amino acids. As DNA, the CDR3 is TGTGCCAGCAAAAGGACTGGACCCTACGAGCAGTACTTC. It translates to CASKRTGPYEQYF.

This clone was observed a single time. The chain links TRBV27 to TRBJ2-1; no firm D call. The CDR3 is 11 amino acids. V lost 5 bases to trimming and J lost 7 bases, with 6 bases between them. The germline gives CDR1 MNHEY, CDR2 SMNVEV (reference sequence). The CDR3 coding sequence is TGTGCCAGCAGTCTAGGAAATGAGCAGTTCTTC. It specifies CASSLGNEQFF.

This clone has just a few counts. The chain employs TRBV13 and TRBJ2-5; TRBD1 matches 8 bases. Germline V lookup: CDR1 PRHDT, CDR2 FYEKMQ (reference sequence). The CDR3 consists of 15 residues. V was clipped by 5 bases and J by 5 bases; unmatched bases: 10. CDR3 nucleotides: TGTGCCAGCAGCCGCGACAGGGGAGGTGGGGAGACCCAGTACTTC. Translating gives CASSRDRGGGETQYF.

This clone has just a few counts. The J gene is TRBJ2-7, the V gene TRBV5-1; TRBD2 matches 14 bases. CDR1 is SGHRS, CDR2 YFSETQ, per germline. With 3 bases clipped from V and 1 base from J, the junction kept 6 bases outside the gene matches. The CDR3 loop spans 17 amino acids. Written as DNA, the CDR3 is TGCGCCAGCAGCTGGGGACTAGCGGGGGCCCTTTCCTACGAGCAGTACTTC. Translated: CASSWGLAGALSYEQYF.

The chain has TRBV27 and TRBJ2-3, with 8 nucleotides matching TRBD1. This CDR3 is 15 amino acids long. The germline V gene has CDR1 MNHEY and CDR2 SMNVEV (reference sequence). The V segment lost 5 bases and the J segment 2 bases; nucleotides outside the gene matches: 6. The CDR3 sequence: CASSTGQGYTDTQYF. Written as DNA, the CDR3 is TGTGCCAGCAGTACTGGACAGGGATACACAGATACGCAGTATTTT.

The gene calls are TRBV7-2 and TRBJ2-7; 8 bases align to TRBD1. CDR3 length equals 13 residues. Germline V CDR1 and CDR2: SGHTA, FQGNSA. V was pared by 3 bases and J by 8 bases, with 6 bases of the junction left unmatched. In nucleotides, the CDR3 is TGTGCCAGCAGCTTGGGAAGACAGGGGCAGCAGTACTTC. Its translation is CASSLGRQGQQYF.

The chain carries TRBV7-9 and TRBJ1-1, with 7 bases lining up with TRBD1. The CDR3 length is 15 residues. The germline CDR1 and CDR2 sequences are SEHNR and FQNEAQ (reference sequence). V gave up 5 bases and J gave up 7 bases; unmatched junction bases: 13. The CDR3 coding sequence is TGTGCCAGCAGCAATTCACCCACCGGGACAGATGAAGCTTTCTTT. Its translation is CASSNSPTGTDEAFF. Using reference TRBV7-9 and TRBJ1-1 for the parts outside the CDR3, the full variable domain is DTGVSQNPRHKITKRGQNVTFRCDPISEHNRLYWYRQTLGQGPEFLTYFQNEAQLEKSRLLSDRFSAERPKGSFSTLEIQRTEQGDSAMYLCASSNSPTGTDEAFFGQGTRLTVV.

V gene TRBV29-1 combines with J gene TRBJ1-1, with a weak D call TRBD1 (6 bases). The CDR3 runs to 11 residues. Per germline, CDR1 SQVTM and CDR2 ANQGSEA. V was shortened by 3 bases and J by 9 bases, with 11 bases between the two germline ends. Here the CDR3 reads CSVEAGTKAFF. The CDR3 DNA follows: TGCAGCGTTGAGGCCGGGACAAAAGCTTTCTTT.

This clone was detected only once. The chain is built from TRBV4-3 and TRBJ1-2, with 8 bases that match TRBD1. V was pared by 6 bases and J by 4 bases, with 19 bases of the junction left unmatched. Per germline, CDR1 LGHNA and CDR2 YSLEER. CDR3 length: 18 amino acids. CDR3 residues: CASSQSNRGQDRPYGYTF. CDR3 DNA sequence: TGCGCCAGCAGTCAGTCAAACCGGGGACAGGATCGCCCCTATGGCTACACCTTC.

This chain links TRBV11-3 with TRBJ2-1; possible D gene TRBD1, 5 bases. This CDR3 is 17 amino acids long. V lost 2 bases to trimming and J lost 0 bases, with 14 bases between them. Germline CDR1 SGHNT, CDR2 YENEEA. The CDR3 loop reads CASSLSGRQGSYNEQFF. CDR3 nucleotide sequence: TGTGCCAGCAGCTTATCAGGGCGGCAGGGCTCCTACAATGAGCAGTTCTTC.

The rearrangement uses TRBV2 and TRBJ2-7; 9 nucleotides match TRBD1. From germline, CDR1 is SNHLY and CDR2 FYNNEI. The CDR3 spans 13 residues. J was trimmed by 6 bases and V by 8 bases; bases with no gene match: 8. The CDR3 DNA sequence: TGTGCCAGCGGCCGGGACAGGGATTTCGAGCAGTACTTC. Residues: CASGRDRDFEQYF.

The CDR3 bases are TGTGCCAGCAGGCAGGGGATTCGCTATGGCTACACCTTC. The encoded protein is CASRQGIRYGYTF. This chain uses TRBV6-4 with TRBJ1-2, with a possible D match to TRBD1 (6 bases). Germline CDR1 is MRHNA and CDR2 is SNTAGT. The CDR3 contains 13 residues. V lost 6 bases and J 4 bases, leaving 12 bases between the germline ends.

The chain couples TRBV5-1 to TRBJ1-1; 7 bases agree with TRBD1. The CDR3 has 15 residues. The germline CDR1 and CDR2 sequences are SGHRS and YFSETQ. Losses at the gene ends were 4 bases for V and 5 bases for J; bases not matched to a gene: 11. The CDR3 spells CASSRTTGKGTEAFF. The CDR3 DNA reads TGCGCCAGCAGCCGAACGACAGGGAAGGGGACTGAAGCTTTCTTT. Together with reference TRBV5-1 and TRBJ1-1, the CDR3 gives the full variable domain: KAGVTQTPRYLIKTRGQQVTLSCSPISGHRSVSWYQQTPGQGLQFLFEYFSETQRNKGNFPGRFSGRQFSNSRSEMNVSTLELGDSALYLCASSRTTGKGTEAFFGQGTRLTVV.

As concerns this clone: Relative to the germline gene, one junction end is altered; a read error may explain this. V usage is TRBV5-4 and J usage is TRBJ2-7; 15 nucleotides match TRBD2. Germline assignment: CDR1 SGHNT and CDR2 YYREEE (reference sequence). The CDR3 runs 17 residues. The CDR3 loop reads CASSSRTSGGASHEQYF. CDR3 sequence (DNA): TGTGCCAGCAGCTCCCGGACTAGCGGGGGGGCCTCCCACGAGCAGTACTTC.

This chain joins TRBV11-3 and TRBJ2-7; 7 bases line up with TRBD1. The junction had 8 bases not matched to a gene; V was cut back by 5 bases and J by 1 base. The V gene's germline CDR1 is SGHNT and CDR2 YENEEA. This CDR3 region has 15 residues. The CDR3 region is CASSQGDSLSYEQYF. CDR3 in DNA: TGTGCCAGCAGCCAAGGGGACAGCCTATCCTACGAGCAGTACTTC.

The genes are TRBV5-8 and TRBJ2-5; 8 positions agree with TRBD2. The CDR3 extends over 16 amino acids. Germline CDR1 SGHTS, CDR2 YDEGEE. Unmatched junction bases numbered 8, after V lost 3 bases and J lost 1 base. The CDR3 DNA reads TGTGCCAGCAGCTGGGCCGGGACTAGGGTCCAAGAGACCCAGTACTTC. Its translation is CASSWAGTRVQETQYF.

The V call is TRBV2, the J call TRBJ1-2; D gene uncertain. V dropped 0 bases and J dropped 8 bases, with 13 bases sitting between them. Germline V lookup: CDR1 SNHLY, CDR2 FYNNEI. The CDR3 contains 14 residues. The CDR3 coding sequence is TGTGCCAGCAGTGAAGCCGGGTCAGACGGGGGCTACACCTTC. This encodes CASSEAGSDGGYTF. The variable domain in full, completed from reference TRBV2 and TRBJ1-2, reads EPEVTQTPSHQVTQMGQEVILRCVPISNHLYFYWYRQILGQKVEFLVSFYNNEISEKSEIFDDQFSVERPDGSNFTLKIRSTKLEDSAMYFCASSEAGSDGGYTFGSGTRLTVV.

The rearrangement links TRBV5-1 to TRBJ2-1, with D possibly being TRBD2 (5 bases). This CDR3 is 15 amino acids long. Deletions cut 0 bases from V and 0 bases from J, with 7 bases between. Germline V gene sequence: CDR1 SGHRS, CDR2 YFSETQ. In DNA, the CDR3 is TGCGCCAGCAGCTTGGGGGGAGTCTCCTACAATGAGCAGTTCTTC. Translation: CASSLGGVSYNEQFF.